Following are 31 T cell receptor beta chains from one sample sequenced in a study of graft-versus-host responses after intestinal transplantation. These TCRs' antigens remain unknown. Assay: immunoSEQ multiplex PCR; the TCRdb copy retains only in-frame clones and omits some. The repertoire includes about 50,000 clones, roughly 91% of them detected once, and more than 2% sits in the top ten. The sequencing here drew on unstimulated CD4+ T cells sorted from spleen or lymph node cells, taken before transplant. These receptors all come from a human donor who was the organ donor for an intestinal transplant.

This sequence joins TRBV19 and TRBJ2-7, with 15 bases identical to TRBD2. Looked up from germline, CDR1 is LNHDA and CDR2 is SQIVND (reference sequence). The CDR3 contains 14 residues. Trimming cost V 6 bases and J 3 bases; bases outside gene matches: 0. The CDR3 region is CASRGLAGGYEQYF. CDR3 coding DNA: TGTGCCAGTAGGGGACTAGCGGGAGGCTACGAGCAGTACTTC.

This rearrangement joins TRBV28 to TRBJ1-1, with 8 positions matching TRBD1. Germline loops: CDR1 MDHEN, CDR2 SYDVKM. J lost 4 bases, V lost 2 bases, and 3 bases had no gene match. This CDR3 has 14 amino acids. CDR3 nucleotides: TGTGCCAGCAGTTTAGAAACAGGGGGCACTGAAGCTTTCTTT. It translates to CASSLETGGTEAFF. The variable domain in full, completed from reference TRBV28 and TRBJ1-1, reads DVKVTQSSRYLVKRTGEKVFLECVQDMDHENMFWYRQDPGLGLRLIYFSYDVKMKEKGDIPEGYSVSREKKERFSLILESASTNQTSMYLCASSLETGGTEAFFGQGTRLTVV.

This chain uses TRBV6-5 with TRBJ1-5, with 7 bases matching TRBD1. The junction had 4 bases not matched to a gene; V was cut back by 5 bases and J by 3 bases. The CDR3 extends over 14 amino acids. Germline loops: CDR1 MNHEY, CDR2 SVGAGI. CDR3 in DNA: TGTGCCAGCAGTGGAGACAGGGACAATCAGCCCCAGCATTTT. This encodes CASSGDRDNQPQHF.

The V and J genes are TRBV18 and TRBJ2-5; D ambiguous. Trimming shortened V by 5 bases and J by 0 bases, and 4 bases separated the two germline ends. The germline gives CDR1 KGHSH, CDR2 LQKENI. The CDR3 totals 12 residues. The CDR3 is CASSSYQETQYF. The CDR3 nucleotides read TGTGCCAGCTCATCGTACCAAGAGACCCAGTACTTC.

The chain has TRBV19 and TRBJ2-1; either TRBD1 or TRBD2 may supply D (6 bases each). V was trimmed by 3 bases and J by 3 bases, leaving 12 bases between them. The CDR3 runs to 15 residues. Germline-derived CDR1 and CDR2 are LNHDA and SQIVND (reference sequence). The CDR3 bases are TGTGCCAGTAGTATGGGGGGCCCCTTCTACAATGAGCAGTTCTTC. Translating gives CASSMGGPFYNEQFF.

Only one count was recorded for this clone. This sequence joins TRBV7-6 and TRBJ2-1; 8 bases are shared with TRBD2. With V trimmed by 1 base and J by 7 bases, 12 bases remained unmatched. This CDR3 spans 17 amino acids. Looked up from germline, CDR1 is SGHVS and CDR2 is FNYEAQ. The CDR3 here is CASSLGTLASGRNEQFF. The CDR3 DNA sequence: TGTGCCAGCAGCTTAGGAACTCTCGCCAGCGGGAGAAATGAGCAGTTCTTC.

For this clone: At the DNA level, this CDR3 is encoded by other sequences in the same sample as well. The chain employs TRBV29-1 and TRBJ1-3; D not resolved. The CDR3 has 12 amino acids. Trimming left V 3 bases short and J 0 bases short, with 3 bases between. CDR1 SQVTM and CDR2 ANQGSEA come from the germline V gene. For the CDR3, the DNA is TGCAGCGTTGAGGGCTCTGGAAACACCATATATTTT. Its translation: CSVEGSGNTIYF.

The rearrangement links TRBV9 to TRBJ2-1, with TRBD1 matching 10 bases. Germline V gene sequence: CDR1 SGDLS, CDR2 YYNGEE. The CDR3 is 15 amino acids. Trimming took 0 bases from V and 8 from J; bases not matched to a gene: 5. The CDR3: CASSVAMGQGYEQFF. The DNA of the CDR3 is TGTGCCAGCAGCGTAGCGATGGGACAGGGGTATGAGCAGTTCTTC.

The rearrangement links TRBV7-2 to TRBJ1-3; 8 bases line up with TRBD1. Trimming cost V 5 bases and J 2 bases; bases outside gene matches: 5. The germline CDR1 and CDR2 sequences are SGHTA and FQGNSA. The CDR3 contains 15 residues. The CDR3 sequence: CASSRTGIAGNTIYF. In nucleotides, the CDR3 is TGTGCCAGCAGCCGGACAGGGATAGCTGGAAACACCATATATTTT.

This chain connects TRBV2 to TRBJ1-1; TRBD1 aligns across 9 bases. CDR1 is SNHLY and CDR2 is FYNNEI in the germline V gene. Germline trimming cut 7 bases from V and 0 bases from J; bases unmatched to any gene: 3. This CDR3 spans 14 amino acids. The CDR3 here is CASTGTGMNTEAFF. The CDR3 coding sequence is TGTGCCAGCACTGGGACAGGGATGAACACTGAAGCTTTCTTT.

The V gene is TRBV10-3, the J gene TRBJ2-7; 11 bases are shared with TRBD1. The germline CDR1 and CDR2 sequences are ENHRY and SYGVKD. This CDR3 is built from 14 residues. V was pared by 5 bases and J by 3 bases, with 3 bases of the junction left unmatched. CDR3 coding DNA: TGTGCCATCAGTCCCGGGACAGGGGGCTACGAGCAGTACTTC. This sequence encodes CAISPGTGGYEQYF.

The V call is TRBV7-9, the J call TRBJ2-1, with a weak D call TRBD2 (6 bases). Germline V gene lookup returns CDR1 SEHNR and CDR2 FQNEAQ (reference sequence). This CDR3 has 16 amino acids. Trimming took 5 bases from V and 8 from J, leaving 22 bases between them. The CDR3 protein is CASSKTGTLLGDEQFF. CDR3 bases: TGTGCCAGCAGCAAAACCGGGACTCTGTTGGGGGATGAGCAGTTCTTC.

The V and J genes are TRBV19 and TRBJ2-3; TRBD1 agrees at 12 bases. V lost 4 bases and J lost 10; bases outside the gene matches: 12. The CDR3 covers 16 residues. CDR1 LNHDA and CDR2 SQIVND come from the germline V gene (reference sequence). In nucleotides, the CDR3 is TGTGCCAGTAGTACCGGGACAGGGGGCCTACCCCTAGCGCAGTATTTT. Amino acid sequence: CASSTGTGGLPLAQYF.

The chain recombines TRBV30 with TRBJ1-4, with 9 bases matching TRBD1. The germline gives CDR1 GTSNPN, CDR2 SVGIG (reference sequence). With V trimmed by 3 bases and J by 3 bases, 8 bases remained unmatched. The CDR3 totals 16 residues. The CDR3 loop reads CAWREGQGVPNEKLFF. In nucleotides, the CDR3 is TGTGCCTGGAGAGAGGGACAGGGAGTACCTAATGAAAAACTGTTTTTT.

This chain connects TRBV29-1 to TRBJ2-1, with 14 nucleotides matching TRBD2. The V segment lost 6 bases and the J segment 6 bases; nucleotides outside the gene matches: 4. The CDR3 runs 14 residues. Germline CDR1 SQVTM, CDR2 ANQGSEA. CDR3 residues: CSVMTSGRGNEQFF. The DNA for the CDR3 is TGCAGCGTCATGACTAGCGGGAGGGGCAATGAGCAGTTCTTC.

The CDR3 protein is CASSLAGPLYEQYF. The CDR3 DNA reads TGTGCCAGCAGCTTGGCAGGGCCTCTCTACGAGCAGTACTTC. The chain joins TRBV5-6 to TRBJ2-7, with TRBD1 as a possible D gene (5 bases). This CDR3 spans 14 amino acids. Trimming left V 0 bases short and J 3 bases short, with 10 bases between. Germline V gives CDR1 SGHDT, CDR2 YYEEEE.

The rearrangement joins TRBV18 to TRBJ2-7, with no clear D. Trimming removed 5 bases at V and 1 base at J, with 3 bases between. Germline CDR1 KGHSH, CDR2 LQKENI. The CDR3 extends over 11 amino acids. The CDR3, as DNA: TGTGCCAGCTCATCATCCTACGAGCAGTACTTC. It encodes CASSSSYEQYF.

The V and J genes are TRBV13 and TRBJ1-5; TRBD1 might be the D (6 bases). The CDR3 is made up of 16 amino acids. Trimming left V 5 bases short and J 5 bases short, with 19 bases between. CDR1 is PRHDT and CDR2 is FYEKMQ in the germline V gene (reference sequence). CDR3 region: CASSLSSRGGHQPQHF. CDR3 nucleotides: TGTGCCAGCAGCCTATCCTCTCGGGGGGGCCATCAGCCCCAGCATTTT. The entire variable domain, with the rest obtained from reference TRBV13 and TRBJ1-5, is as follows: AAGVIQSPRHLIKEKRETATLKCYPIPRHDTVYWYQQGPGQDPQFLISFYEKMQSDKGSIPDRFSAQQFSDYHSELNMSSLELGDSALYFCASSLSSRGGHQPQHFGDGTRLSIL.

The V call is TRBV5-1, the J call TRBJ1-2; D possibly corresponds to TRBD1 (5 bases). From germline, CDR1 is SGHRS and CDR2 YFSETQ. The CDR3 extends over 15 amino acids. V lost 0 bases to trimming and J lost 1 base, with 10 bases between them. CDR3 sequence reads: CASSLDPGGNYGYTF. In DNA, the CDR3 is TGCGCCAGCAGCTTGGACCCTGGGGGTAACTATGGCTACACCTTC.

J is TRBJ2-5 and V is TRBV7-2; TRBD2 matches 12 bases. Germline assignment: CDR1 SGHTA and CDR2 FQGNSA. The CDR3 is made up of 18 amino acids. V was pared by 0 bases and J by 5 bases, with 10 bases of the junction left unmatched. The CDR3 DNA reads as TGTGCCAGCAGCTTAGCGCGGGCTAGCGGGAGGGCTGGGGAGACCCAGTACTTC. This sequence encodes CASSLARASGRAGETQYF. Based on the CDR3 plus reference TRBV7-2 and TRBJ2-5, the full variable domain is GAGVSQSPSNKVTEKGKDVELRCDPISGHTALYWYRQSLGQGLEFLIYFQGNSAPDKSGLPSDRFSAERTGGSVSTLTIQRTQQEDSAVYLCASSLARASGRAGETQYFGPGTRLLVL.

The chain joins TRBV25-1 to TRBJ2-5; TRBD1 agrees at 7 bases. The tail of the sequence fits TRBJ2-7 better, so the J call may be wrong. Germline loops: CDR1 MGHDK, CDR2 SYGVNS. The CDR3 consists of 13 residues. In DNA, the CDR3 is TGTGCCAGTAGAGGACAGGTCGGCTACGAGCAGTACTTC. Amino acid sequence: CASRGQVGYEQYF.

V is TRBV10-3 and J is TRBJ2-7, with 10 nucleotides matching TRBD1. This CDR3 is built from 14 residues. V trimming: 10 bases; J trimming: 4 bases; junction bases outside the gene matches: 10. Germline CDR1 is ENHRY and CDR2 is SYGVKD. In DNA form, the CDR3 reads TGTGCCACCTCCTCAGGACAGGGGGGGTACGAGCAGTACTTC. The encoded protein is CATSSGQGGYEQYF.

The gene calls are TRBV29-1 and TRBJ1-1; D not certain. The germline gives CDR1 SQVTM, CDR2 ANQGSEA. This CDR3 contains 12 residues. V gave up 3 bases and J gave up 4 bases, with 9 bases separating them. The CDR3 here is CSVDRQTTEAFF. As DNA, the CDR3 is TGCAGCGTTGATCGGCAGACCACTGAAGCTTTCTTT. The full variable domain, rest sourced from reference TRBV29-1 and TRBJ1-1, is SAVISQKPSRDICQRGTSLTIQCQVDSQVTMMFWYRQQPGQSLTLIATANQGSEATYESGFVIDKFPISRPNLTFSTLTVSNMSPEDSSIYLCSVDRQTTEAFFGQGTRLTVV.

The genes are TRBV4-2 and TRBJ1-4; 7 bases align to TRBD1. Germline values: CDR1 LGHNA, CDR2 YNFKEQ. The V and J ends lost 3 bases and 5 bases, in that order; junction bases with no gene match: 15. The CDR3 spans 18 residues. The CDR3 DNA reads TGTGCCAGCAGCCAGGTCCTAGATAGGGACAGACCAAATGAAAAACTGTTTTTT. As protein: CASSQVLDRDRPNEKLFF.

The CDR3 DNA is TGTGCCAGCAAACTACTACTAGCGGGAGGCCACAATGAGCAGTTCTTC. This codes for CASKLLLAGGHNEQFF. The chain employs TRBV6-4 and TRBJ2-1; 12 positions agree with TRBD2. The germline V gene has CDR1 MRHNA and CDR2 SNTAGT. The J segment lost 5 bases and the V segment lost 7 bases, leaving 9 bases of the junction unmatched. The CDR3 consists of 16 residues.

DNA of the CDR3: TGTGCCATCAGTGAAGGGTCCTTTTCTGGAAACACCATATATTTT. Its translation: CAISEGSFSGNTIYF. V usage is TRBV10-3 and J usage is TRBJ1-3; D remains ambiguous. The germline V and J ends were trimmed by 3 bases and 1 base, with 10 bases remaining between them. This CDR3 is 15 amino acids long. The germline V gene has CDR1 ENHRY and CDR2 SYGVKD.

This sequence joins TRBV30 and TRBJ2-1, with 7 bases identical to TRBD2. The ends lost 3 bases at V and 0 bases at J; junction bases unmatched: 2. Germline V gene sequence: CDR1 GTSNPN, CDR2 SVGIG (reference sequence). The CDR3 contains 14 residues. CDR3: CAWRREFSYNEQFF. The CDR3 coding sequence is TGTGCCTGGAGGCGGGAGTTCTCCTACAATGAGCAGTTCTTC.

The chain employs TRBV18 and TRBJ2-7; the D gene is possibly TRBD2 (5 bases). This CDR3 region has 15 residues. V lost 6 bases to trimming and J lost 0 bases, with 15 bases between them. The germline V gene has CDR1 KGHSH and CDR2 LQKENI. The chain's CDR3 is CASSPGSLSSYEQYF. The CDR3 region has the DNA TGTGCCAGCTCCCCGGGGAGTCTAAGCTCCTACGAGCAGTACTTC.

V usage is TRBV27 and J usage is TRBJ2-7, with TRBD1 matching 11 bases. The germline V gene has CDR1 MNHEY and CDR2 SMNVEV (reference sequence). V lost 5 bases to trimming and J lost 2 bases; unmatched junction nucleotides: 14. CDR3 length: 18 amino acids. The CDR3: CASSTTHGQGARPYEQYF. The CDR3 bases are TGTGCCAGCAGTACCACACATGGACAGGGGGCCCGACCCTACGAGCAGTACTTC.

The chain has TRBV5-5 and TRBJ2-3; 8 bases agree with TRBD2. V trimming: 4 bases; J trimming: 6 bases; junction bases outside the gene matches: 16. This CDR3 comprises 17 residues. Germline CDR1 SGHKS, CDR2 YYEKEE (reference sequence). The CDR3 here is CASSPFRGGLSPDTQYF. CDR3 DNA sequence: TGTGCCAGCAGCCCCTTTCGGGGGGGCCTCTCCCCCGATACGCAGTATTTT. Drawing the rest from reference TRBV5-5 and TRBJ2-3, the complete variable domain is DAGVTQSPTHLIKTRGQQVTLRCSPISGHKSVSWYQQVLGQGPQFIFQYYEKEERGRGNFPDRFSARQFPNYSSELNVNALLLGDSALYLCASSPFRGGLSPDTQYFGPGTRLTVL.

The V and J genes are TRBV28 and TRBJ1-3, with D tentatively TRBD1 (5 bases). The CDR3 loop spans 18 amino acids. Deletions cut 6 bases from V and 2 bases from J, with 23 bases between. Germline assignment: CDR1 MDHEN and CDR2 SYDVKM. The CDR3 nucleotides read TGTGCCAGCAGATCAGACAGAGGGAACGGATGGGCTGGAAACACCATATATTTT. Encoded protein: CASRSDRGNGWAGNTIYF.